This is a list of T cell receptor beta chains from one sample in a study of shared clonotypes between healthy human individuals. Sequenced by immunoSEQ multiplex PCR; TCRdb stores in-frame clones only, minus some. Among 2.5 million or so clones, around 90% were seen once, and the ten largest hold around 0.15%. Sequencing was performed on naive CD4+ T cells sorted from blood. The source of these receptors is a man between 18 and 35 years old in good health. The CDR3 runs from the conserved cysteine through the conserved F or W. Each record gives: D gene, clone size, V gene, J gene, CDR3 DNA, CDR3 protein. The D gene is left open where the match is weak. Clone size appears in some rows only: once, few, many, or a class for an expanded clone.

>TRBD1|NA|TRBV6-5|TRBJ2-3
TGTGCCAGCAGGCTCGCACAGGGGGAGACGCAGTATTTT
CASRLAQGETQYF
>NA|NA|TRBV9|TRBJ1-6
TGTGCCAGCAGCGTAGGTGTCTCCTATAATTCACCCCTCCACTTT
CASSVGVSYNSPLHF
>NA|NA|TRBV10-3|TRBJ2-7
TGTGCCATCAGCGGGAGTACGGGGAATTACGAGCAGTACTTC
CAISGSTGNYEQYF
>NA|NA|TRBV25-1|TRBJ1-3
TGTGCCAGCAGTTACGCGACTGGAAACACCATATATTTT
CASSYATGNTIYF
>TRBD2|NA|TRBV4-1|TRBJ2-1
TGCGCCAGCAGCCAAGATAGGACGGGGGGCTACAATGAGCAGTTCTTC
CASSQDRTGGYNEQFF
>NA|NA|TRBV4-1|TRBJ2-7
TGCGCCAGCAGCCGCGATGCGGGACGCTACGAGCAGTACTTC
CASSRDAGRYEQYF
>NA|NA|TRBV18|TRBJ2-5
TGTGCCAGCTCACCTTTAGAACAAGAGACCCAGTACTTC
CASSPLEQETQYF
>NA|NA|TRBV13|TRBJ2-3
TGTGCCAGCAGCTTATTCAGAACTAGCACAGATACGCAGTATTTT
CASSLFRTSTDTQYF
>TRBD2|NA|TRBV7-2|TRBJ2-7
TGTGCCAGCAGCTCTCGGACTAGTTCCTACGAGCAGTACTTC
CASSSRTSSYEQYF
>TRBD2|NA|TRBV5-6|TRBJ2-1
TGTGCCAGCAGCTCAGGGGTGGGTAAGCGGGGGCCCTACAATGAGCAGTTCTTC
CASSSGVGKRGPYNEQFF
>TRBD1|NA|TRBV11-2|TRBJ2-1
TGTGCCAGCAGCTCAGGGGGCGCCTACAATGAGCAGTTCTTC
CASSSGGAYNEQFF
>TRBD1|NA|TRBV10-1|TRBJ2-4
TGCGCCAGCAGTGAAGGACAGGGTACCATTCAGTACTTC
CASSEGQGTIQYF
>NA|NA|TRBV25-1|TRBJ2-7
TGTGCCAGCAGTTCCACGGCGGGGACCTCCTACGAGCAGTACTTC
CASSSTAGTSYEQYF
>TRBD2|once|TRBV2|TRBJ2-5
TGTGCCAGCAGTGCGAGGACTAGCGCAGAGACCCAGTACTTC
CASSARTSAETQYF
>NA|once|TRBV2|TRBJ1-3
TGTGCCAGCAGTGAACAAGAAGGAAACACCATATATTTT
CASSEQEGNTIYF
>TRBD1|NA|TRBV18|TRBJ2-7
TGTGCCAGCTCATCACAGGGGCCCCCCTCCGAGCAGTACTTC
CASSSQGPPSEQYF
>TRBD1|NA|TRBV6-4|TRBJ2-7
TGTGCCAGCAGTGTACAGGGGGGCCCCTACGAGCAGTACTTC
CASSVQGGPYEQYF
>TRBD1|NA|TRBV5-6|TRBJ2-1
TGTGCCAGCAGCTTCGGGGCGACAGGGCAGTGGGACAATGAGCAGTTCTTC
CASSFGATGQWDNEQFF
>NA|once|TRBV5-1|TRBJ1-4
TGCGCCAGCAGCTCGGGACGTCCAACTAATGAAAAACTGTTTTTT
CASSSGRPTNEKLFF
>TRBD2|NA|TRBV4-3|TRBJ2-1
TGCGCCAGCAGCCAAGATCTAGCGGAAAAATACAATGAGCAGTTCTTC
CASSQDLAEKYNEQFF
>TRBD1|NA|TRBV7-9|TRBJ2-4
TGTGCCAGCAGCTACCCAGGACAGGGGAACATTCAGTACTTC
CASSYPGQGNIQYF
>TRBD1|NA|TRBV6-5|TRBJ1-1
TGTGCCAGCAGTTACGATGTCAGGGGGTTGGAAGCTTTCTTT
CASSYDVRGLEAFF
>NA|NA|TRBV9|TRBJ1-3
TGTGCCAGCAGCGTAGACGACTCTGGAAACACCATATATTTT
CASSVDDSGNTIYF
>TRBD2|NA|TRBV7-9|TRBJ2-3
TGTGCCAGCAGCCCCCGGACTAGCGGGCAGAGCACAGATACGCAGTATTTT
CASSPRTSGQSTDTQYF
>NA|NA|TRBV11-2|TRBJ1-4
TGTGCCAGCAGCCTACCCCCGGGGGCTTTTAATGAAAAACTGTTTTTT
CASSLPPGAFNEKLFF
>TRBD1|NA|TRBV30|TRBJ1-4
TGTGCCTGGAGTGCCGGGACAGGGGTTGAAAAACTGTTTTTT
CAWSAGTGVEKLFF
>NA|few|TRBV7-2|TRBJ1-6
TGTGCCAGCAGCTTAGTAGGGGGTAATTCACCCCTCCACTTT
CASSLVGGNSPLHF
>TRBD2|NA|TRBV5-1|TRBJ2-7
TGCGCCAGCAGCTTGGCTAGCGGGAACTACGAGCAGTACTTC
CASSLASGNYEQYF
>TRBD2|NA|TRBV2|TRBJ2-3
TGTGCCAGCAGTGAAGCTAAAGCGGGGGGGCCCAAAGATACGCAGTATTTT
CASSEAKAGGPKDTQYF
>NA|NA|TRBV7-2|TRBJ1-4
TGTGCCAGCAGCTTAGCACAGGCTGAAAAACTGTTTTTT
CASSLAQAEKLFF
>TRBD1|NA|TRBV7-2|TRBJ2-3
TGTGCCAGCAGCAGGGACAGAACGCAGTATTTT
CASSRDRTQYF
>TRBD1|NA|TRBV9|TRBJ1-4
TGTGCCAGCAGCCCCCGGCCAGGGGGCCTTGAAAAACTGTTTTTT
CASSPRPGGLEKLFF
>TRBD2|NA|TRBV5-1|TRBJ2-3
TGCGCCAGCAGCTCGGGACTAGCGGGGGGTAGCACAGATACGCAGTATTTT
CASSSGLAGGSTDTQYF
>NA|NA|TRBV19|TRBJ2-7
TGTGCCAGTTCCGCGGACAGATCCTACGAGCAGTACTTC
CASSADRSYEQYF
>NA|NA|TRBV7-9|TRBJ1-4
TGTGCCAGCAGCACCCCTGGCCGAGGCGATAATGAAAAACTGTTTTTT
CASSTPGRGDNEKLFF
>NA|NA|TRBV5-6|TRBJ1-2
TGTGCCAGCAGCTTGCAGGGTAGCTATGGCTACACCTTC
CASSLQGSYGYTF
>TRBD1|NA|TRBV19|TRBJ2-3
TGTGCCAGTACCAGGACAGGGGGCCTAGCAGATACGCAGTATTTT
CASTRTGGLADTQYF
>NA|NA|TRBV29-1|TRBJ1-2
TGCAGCGTGCAGGGATTAGCTAACTATGGCTACACCTTC
CSVQGLANYGYTF
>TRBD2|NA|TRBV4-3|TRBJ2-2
TGCGCCAGCAGCCAAGCAAGGACTAGCGGAAACACCGGGGAGCTGTTTTTT
CASSQARTSGNTGELFF
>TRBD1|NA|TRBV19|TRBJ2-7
TGTGCCAGTACCCTAACAGGGGACTCCTACGAGCAGTACTTC
CASTLTGDSYEQYF
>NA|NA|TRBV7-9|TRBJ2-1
TGTGCCAGCAGCCGAGAGTCGATAGGCGATGAGCAGTTCTTC
CASSRESIGDEQFF